These 8 T cell receptor beta chains were sequenced from one sample in a study of T cells in Graves' hyperthyroidism and ophthalmopathy. Amplification of TCR beta CDR3 regions was performed using RNA transcripts as template. Using the HTBI primer set, a first-round RT-PCR was run on the TCR CDR3. TCRdb reprocessed the multiplex PCR reads with MiXCR, giving one entry per CDR3 protein. The data contain roughly 800,000 distinct CDR3 sequences, 35% to 40% of them singletons. The sequencing input was blood. Source of these receptors: a man aged 18 to 35 with Graves' hyperthyroidism.

The chain has TRBV10-3 and TRBJ2-7, with a weak D call TRBD1 (5 bases). Trimming removed 6 bases from V and 4 bases from J, with 13 bases in between. The CDR3 has 13 amino acids. Per germline, CDR1 ENHRY and CDR2 SYGVKD. This CDR3 reads CAIRDRPGYEQYF. In DNA, the CDR3 is TGTGCCATCAGAGATCGACCAGGGTACGAGCAGTACTTC.

This chain links TRBV5-4 with TRBJ2-7, with D possibly TRBD1 on 6 matching bases. The germline gives CDR1 SGHNT, CDR2 YYREEE (reference sequence). Deletions cut 6 bases from V and 5 bases from J, with 15 bases between. The CDR3 is made up of 13 amino acids. DNA of the CDR3: TGTGCCAGCACACAGGGTGGGTCCGACGAGCAGTACTTC. Translation: CASTQGGSDEQYF.

V gene TRBV6-1 combines with J gene TRBJ2-3; perhaps TRBD2 as D (6 bases). The CDR3 is 15 residues long. Germline V lookup: CDR1 MNHNS, CDR2 SASEGT. The V end lost 1 base, the J end lost 1 base, and 9 bases lay between the germline ends. CDR3: CASSEGRGRTDTQYF. The CDR3 bases are TGTGCCAGCAGTGAAGGGCGGGGACGCACAGATACGCAGTATTTT.

There are many counts of this clonotype. The CDR3 DNA is TGTGCCAGCAGACAGCGCTACCAAGAGACCCAGTACTTC. This sequence encodes CASRQRYQETQYF. The chain recombines TRBV2 with TRBJ2-5; D gene uncertain. Germline assignment: CDR1 SNHLY and CDR2 FYNNEI. Trimming took 6 bases from V and 0 from J, leaving 8 bases between them. There are 13 residues in the CDR3. Full variable domain (rest looked up from reference TRBV2 and TRBJ2-5): EPEVTQTPSHQVTQMGQEVILRCVPISNHLYFYWYRQILGQKVEFLVSFYNNEISEKSEIFDDQFSVERPDGSNFTLKIRSTKLEDSAMYFCASRQRYQETQYFGPGTRLLVL.

Comments on this clonotype: One junction end disagrees with the germline gene, perhaps due to a read error. The CDR3 nucleotides are TGTGCCAGCAGCTCCCTGCCAGAAGAGACCCAGTGCTTC. This codes for CASSSLPEETQCF. The chain combines TRBV7-8 with TRBJ2-5, with unresolved D. Germline lookup yields CDR1 SGHVS and CDR2 FQNEAQ. CDR3 size: 13 residues.

This sequence joins TRBV7-2 and TRBJ2-2; D may be TRBD1 (5 bases). Germline CDR1 is SGHTA and CDR2 is FQGNSA. CDR3 length equals 14 residues. Trimming took off 6 bases at V and 3 bases at J, with 11 bases between the two ends. CDR3 protein: CASSFFRDTGELFF. The CDR3 DNA sequence: TGTGCCAGCAGTTTCTTCAGGGACACCGGGGAGCTGTTTTTT.

The sample holds a few counts of this clonotype. The rearrangement uses TRBV6-1 and TRBJ1-1; D uncertain. The CDR3 consists of 11 residues. With 5 bases removed from V and 8 bases from J, the gap between germline ends came to 9 bases. Germline CDR1 reads MNHNS; CDR2 reads SASEGT. The CDR3 DNA is TGTGCCAGCAGTAAAGGGAGAGAAGCTTTCTTT. The encoded protein is CASSKGREAFF.

Remarks on this clonotype: At one end the junction does not follow the germline gene, possibly because of a read error. The chain couples TRBV7-2 to TRBJ2-7; D not certain. Germline V gene sequence: CDR1 SGHTA, CDR2 FQGNSA. This CDR3 is 11 amino acids long. CDR3 nucleotide sequence: TGTGCCAGCAGCTTAGGGTCAGAGCAGCACTTC. This translates into CASSLGSEQHF.